What follows is one T cell receptor (beta chain) and its context. The antigen is unknown. This CDR3 is 16 amino acids long. Trimming removed 6 bases from V and 1 base from J; junction bases left unmatched: 7. CDR1 and CDR2 (germline): MGHDK, SYGVNS. This specimen comes from a study of CD8+ T cells in alopecia areata. Study details: Oral tofacitinib, 5 to 10 mg twice daily, was given in an open-label trial.

Extraction of RNA preceded its reverse transcription into cDNA, which served as the sequencing template. The data were produced by immunoSEQ multiplex PCR, yet TCRdb's version contains in-frame clones alone and is incomplete. The sample yields 160,000 or so clones, just over 65% seen once. Study conclusions and caveats: Scalp and blood samples kept many expanded lesional clones throughout tofacitinib.

Specified treatment: oral pan-JAK inhibitor, 5-10 mg twice daily. Collection of lesional scalp punch biopsies and peripheral blood was performed in alopecia areata patients. CD4+ and CD8+ T cells were sorted from PBMCs stained for CD3, CD4 and CD8. This TCR derives from a human donor with alopecia areata. The chain carries TRBV25-1 and TRBJ2-4; 9 positions match TRBD1. The source material was CD4+ T cells sorted from blood, sampled at week 4, from a patient treated with tofacitinib. DNA of the CDR3: TGTGCCAGCAGGGAGGACAGGGGATCGGCCAAAAACATTCAGTACTTC. Encoded protein: CASREDRGSAKNIQYF.